These 6 T cell receptor beta chains came from one sample sequenced in a study of blood T cell repertoires in COVID-19. Sequencing used immunoSEQ multiplex PCR; TCRdb keeps in-frame clones, though not all of them. The profile covers approximately 300,000 clones, with more than 75% appearing a single time and 8% to 13% taken by the ten largest. Material: PBMCs or T cells enriched from blood (not recorded which). Receptor source: a woman younger than 35 who had recovered from COVID-19.

The genes are TRBV27 and TRBJ1-2, with D possibly being TRBD1 (6 bases). The CDR3 totals 15 residues. Between the trimmed V and J ends, which lost 4 bases and 4 bases, there was a span of 16 bases. Germline V gene data show CDR1 as MNHEY and CDR2 as SMNVEV (reference sequence). DNA of the CDR3: TGTGCCAGCAGTTCGCTATACCAGGGGAGCTATGGCTACACCTTC. Amino acid sequence: CASSSLYQGSYGYTF.

The chain recombines TRBV7-2 with TRBJ2-3; the match to TRBD2 covers 8 bases. There are 16 residues in the CDR3. Unmatched junction bases numbered 10, after V lost 5 bases and J lost 3 bases. Germline V CDR1 and CDR2: SGHTA, FQGNSA. The CDR3 protein is CASSKAPGLGTDTQYF. DNA of the CDR3: TGTGCCAGCAGCAAAGCCCCGGGACTAGGGACAGATACGCAGTATTTT.

The chain joins TRBV10-3 to TRBJ2-1, with TRBD1 identical over 10 bases. Germline-derived CDR1 and CDR2 are ENHRY and SYGVKD. This CDR3 has 16 amino acids. V shed 6 bases and J 7 bases; nucleotides not matched to a gene: 12. The CDR3 bases are TGTGCCATCAGCCCCCGTGGGGACAGGGGTGGGAATGAGCAGTTCTTC. Residues: CAISPRGDRGGNEQFF.

This chain connects TRBV28 to TRBJ2-5; maybe TRBD1 (6 bases). CDR3 length equals 13 residues. CDR1 MDHEN and CDR2 SYDVKM come from the germline V gene. V lost 5 bases and J 7 bases, leaving 14 bases between the germline ends. CDR3 in amino acids: CASSPTGSGTQYF. DNA of the CDR3: TGTGCCAGCAGTCCTACAGGGTCAGGGACCCAGTACTTC.

This rearrangement joins TRBV25-1 to TRBJ2-1; D unresolved. Looked up from germline, CDR1 is MGHDK and CDR2 is SYGVNS. This CDR3 has 14 amino acids. Trimming stripped 3 bases from V and 8 bases from J, with 14 bases between. The CDR3 here is CASSERRRFDEQFF. The DNA for the CDR3 is TGTGCCAGCAGTGAGAGGAGACGGTTCGATGAGCAGTTCTTC.

The table lists this clone with a few counts. As DNA, the CDR3 is TGTGCCAGTAGTATGAGACAGGATGGGCAGCCCCAGCATTTT. The encoded protein is CASSMRQDGQPQHF. The J gene is TRBJ1-5, the V gene TRBV19; TRBD1 might be the D (6 bases). Germline V lookup: CDR1 LNHDA, CDR2 SQIVND (reference sequence). With 3 bases removed from V and 7 bases from J, the gap between germline ends came to 13 bases. The CDR3 has 14 amino acids. The full variable domain, its missing parts supplied by reference TRBV19 and TRBJ1-5, is DGGITQSPKYLFRKEGQNVTLSCEQNLNHDAMYWYRQDPGQGLRLIYYSQIVNDFQKGDIAEGYSVSREKKESFPLTVTSAQKNPTAFYLCASSMRQDGQPQHFGDGTRLSIL.